These 21 T cell receptor beta chains share one sample of origin, sequenced in a study of blood T cell repertoires in COVID-19. TCRdb's table, derived via immunoSEQ multiplex PCR, lists solely in-frame clones and lacks some. This table holds 230,000 or so clones, about four fifths found once. Source material: peripheral blood. These receptors originate from a middle-aged man with active or convalescent COVID-19.

The chain combines TRBV9 with TRBJ1-1; D is perhaps TRBD1 (6 bases). The CDR3 spans 16 residues. Germline CDR1 and CDR2: SGDLS and YYNGEE. The germline V and J ends were trimmed by 4 bases and 1 base, with 17 bases remaining between them. The CDR3 bases are TGTGCCAGCAGCAAAAGTAGGCGGGGGGCGAACACTGAAGCTTTCTTT. The encoded protein is CASSKSRRGANTEAFF. Filled out from reference TRBV9 and TRBJ1-1, the complete variable domain reads DSGVTQTPKHLITATGQRVTLRCSPRSGDLSVYWYQQSLDQGLQFLIQYYNGEERAKGNILERFSAQQFPDLHSELNLSSLELGDSALYFCASSKSRRGANTEAFFGQGTRLTVV.

This clone was seen more than once but under ten times. The chain joins TRBV5-1 to TRBJ2-7, with 10 positions matching TRBD1. The germline CDR1 and CDR2 sequences are SGHRS and YFSETQ. The V gene end was trimmed by 4 bases and the J gene end by 3 bases; junction bases not matched to a gene: 7. The CDR3 is made up of 15 amino acids. CDR3 loop: CASSPAGDRGYEQYF. The DNA for the CDR3 is TGCGCCAGCAGCCCGGCGGGGGACAGGGGCTACGAGCAGTACTTC.

The rearrangement joins TRBV25-1 to TRBJ1-2; tentative D call: TRBD1 (5 bases). Trimming removed 2 bases at V and 8 bases at J, with 15 bases between. Germline values: CDR1 MGHDK, CDR2 SYGVNS. The CDR3 length is 14 residues. CDR3 residues: CASSESGAGQGYTF. The CDR3 region has the DNA TGTGCCAGCAGTGAAAGTGGTGCAGGGCAGGGCTACACCTTC.

Concerning this clone itself: Other DNA sequences of this sample code for an identical CDR3. The rearrangement links TRBV18 to TRBJ1-5; 9 bases match TRBD1. CDR3 length: 17 residues. Germline V gives CDR1 KGHSH, CDR2 LQKENI. Germline trimming cut 2 bases from V and 7 bases from J; bases unmatched to any gene: 12. The CDR3 sequence is CASSPGQGRGVGQPQHF. The CDR3 DNA reads TGTGCCAGCTCACCAGGACAGGGGCGAGGGGTGGGGCAGCCCCAGCATTTT.

The DNA for the CDR3 is TGTGCCAGCAGTTTTAGACAGGGGAGTACTGAAGCTTTCTTT. Its protein product is CASSFRQGSTEAFF. The chain has TRBV2 and TRBJ1-1; 8 bases are a match to TRBD1. Germline CDR1 and CDR2: SNHLY and FYNNEI. The CDR3 covers 14 residues. The J segment lost 5 bases and the V segment lost 5 bases, leaving 7 bases of the junction unmatched.

This clone was counted once. The gene calls are TRBV30 and TRBJ2-7; TRBD1 matches 7 bases. V was pared by 0 bases and J by 3 bases, with 5 bases of the junction left unmatched. Germline V gene lookup returns CDR1 GTSNPN and CDR2 SVGIG (reference sequence). The CDR3 has 14 amino acids. CDR3 amino acids: CAWSVQGQVYEQYF. DNA for the CDR3: TGTGCCTGGAGTGTACAGGGGCAAGTCTACGAGCAGTACTTC.

This sequence joins TRBV5-4 and TRBJ1-2, with D perhaps matching TRBD1 (6 bases). The V gene lost 0 bases and the J gene lost 4 bases, with 10 bases spanning the gap. This CDR3 has 14 amino acids. Germline lookup yields CDR1 SGHNT and CDR2 YYREEE (reference sequence). The CDR3 sequence: CASSLGQGRYGYTF. The CDR3 DNA reads TGTGCCAGCAGCTTGGGGCAGGGGCGCTATGGCTACACCTTC.

This clone was found a few times. The V and J genes are TRBV7-6 and TRBJ1-1; 10 positions match TRBD1. From germline, CDR1 is SGHVS and CDR2 FNYEAQ. V shed 5 bases and J 3 bases; nucleotides not matched to a gene: 6. The CDR3 runs to 15 residues. Here the CDR3 DNA reads TGTGCCAGCAGCAAGCGACAGGGGGCGGACACTGAAGCTTTCTTT. It translates to CASSKRQGADTEAFF. The variable domain in full, completed from reference TRBV7-6 and TRBJ1-1, reads GAGVSQSPRYKVTKRGQDVALRCDPISGHVSLYWYRQALGQGPEFLTYFNYEAQQDKSGLPNDRFSAERPEGSISTLTIQRTEQRDSAMYRCASSKRQGADTEAFFGQGTRLTVV.

V and J are TRBV7-7 and TRBJ2-1; TRBD1 aligns across 10 bases. Germline lookup yields CDR1 SSHAT and CDR2 FNYEAQ (reference sequence). After removal of 8 bases from V and 4 bases from J, the junction contained 17 bases not matched to a gene. The CDR3 contains 18 residues. The CDR3 nucleotides read TGTGCCAGCTCCCTTAGATCGTCCGGGACAGGGGATTACAATGAGCAGTTCTTC. The encoded protein is CASSLRSSGTGDYNEQFF.

The chain joins TRBV3-1 (or the pseudogene TRBV3-2) to TRBJ2-2, with 12 bases identical to TRBD2. Trimming at V came to 4 bases and at J to 4 bases, leaving 4 bases not matched to a gene. Germline V lookup: CDR1 LGHDT, CDR2 YNNKEL (reference sequence). The CDR3 is 16 amino acids. The CDR3 region is CASSRKLAGGTGELFF. CDR3 DNA: TGTGCCAGCAGCCGAAAACTAGCGGGGGGCACCGGGGAGCTGTTTTTT.

The chain has TRBV30 and TRBJ2-3, with D possibly matching TRBD2 (7 bases). The CDR3 has 14 residues. Germline V gene data show CDR1 as GTSNPN and CDR2 as SVGIG (reference sequence). The V and J ends lost 4 bases and 2 bases respectively, with 13 bases between them. The CDR3 sequence: CAWTGGQATDTQYF. The CDR3 DNA reads TGTGCCTGGACCGGGGGGCAGGCCACAGATACGCAGTATTTT.

The chain employs TRBV24-1 and TRBJ1-1, with TRBD1 matching 7 bases. Germline V gene data show CDR1 as KGHDR and CDR2 as SFDVKD. The V and J ends lost 3 bases and 4 bases, in that order; junction bases with no gene match: 4. CDR3 size: 14 residues. The chain's CDR3 is CATSDRGRSTEAFF. The CDR3 DNA is TGTGCCACCAGTGATAGGGGGCGATCCACTGAAGCTTTCTTT.

This chain links TRBV5-4 with TRBJ1-1; TRBD1 agrees at 7 bases. V was clipped by 0 bases and J by 0 bases; unmatched bases: 5. Germline V gene data show CDR1 as SGHNT and CDR2 as YYREEE (reference sequence). CDR3 length equals 16 residues. The CDR3 loop is CASSLGAGGLNTEAFF. The CDR3, as DNA: TGTGCCAGCAGCTTGGGGGCAGGGGGGCTGAACACTGAAGCTTTCTTT.

The chain combines TRBV5-8 with TRBJ2-3; TRBD2 might be the D (6 bases). Germline CDR1 SGHTS, CDR2 YDEGEE. Trimming left V 3 bases short and J 5 bases short, with 16 bases between. This CDR3 region has 15 residues. The CDR3 here is CASSSGVGGIDTQYF. The CDR3 DNA reads TGTGCCAGCAGCTCCGGAGTTGGGGGGATAGATACGCAGTATTTT.

The chain employs TRBV6-5 and TRBJ1-3, with 9 bases aligning to TRBD1. The germline V gene encodes CDR1 MNHEY and CDR2 SVGAGI. Unmatched junction bases numbered 5, after V lost 6 bases and J lost 2 bases. There are 15 residues in the CDR3. In DNA, the CDR3 is TGTGCCAGCAGACGGGACAGGGAGGCTGGAAACACCATATATTTT. Protein: CASRRDREAGNTIYF.

This sequence joins TRBV21-1 and TRBJ2-1; the table names TRBD2, a call not compared with the DNA. TRBV21-1 is given as a pseudogene. The CDR3 covers 14 residues. The CDR3 reads CASSKARVGDEQFF. DNA of the CDR3: TGTGCCAGCAGCAAAGCAAGGGTCGGGGATGAGCAGTTCTTC.

V usage is TRBV5-5 and J usage is TRBJ1-1, with 7 positions matching TRBD1. After removal of 0 bases from V and 5 bases from J, the junction contained 7 bases not matched to a gene. The germline V gene encodes CDR1 SGHKS and CDR2 YYEKEE (reference sequence). This CDR3 has 15 residues. The CDR3 DNA reads TGTGCCAGCAGCTTGGCCGAGGGGGCTAGGACTGAAGCTTTCTTT. Its protein is CASSLAEGARTEAFF.

The chain has TRBV13 and TRBJ1-5; no clear D gene. V dropped 2 bases and J dropped 6 bases, with 11 bases sitting between them. Per germline, CDR1 PRHDT and CDR2 FYEKMQ (reference sequence). This CDR3 is 14 amino acids long. The CDR3 here is CASSLNRERQPQHF. In DNA form, the CDR3 reads TGTGCCAGCAGCTTAAACCGGGAGCGTCAGCCCCAGCATTTT.

V is TRBV9 and J is TRBJ2-3; 11 bases line up with TRBD2. V lost 4 bases and J lost 1; bases outside the gene matches: 2. The CDR3 has 15 residues. In germline, CDR1 is SGDLS, CDR2 YYNGEE. CDR3 DNA: TGTGCCAGCAGCCTTAGCGGGGGGGGCACAGATACGCAGTATTTT. Translating it yields CASSLSGGGTDTQYF.

The V and J genes are TRBV6-6 and TRBJ1-5; D is undetermined. CDR1 and CDR2 (germline): MNHNY, SVGAGI (reference sequence). V lost 4 bases and J 3 bases, leaving 10 bases between the germline ends. The length of the CDR3 is 14 residues. CDR3 residues: CASSLTLDNQPQHF. The CDR3, as DNA: TGTGCCAGCAGTTTAACTTTAGACAATCAGCCCCAGCATTTT.

This chain uses TRBV7-9 with TRBJ2-5, with D possibly being TRBD1 (6 bases). CDR1 and CDR2 (germline): SEHNR, FQNEAQ (reference sequence). Between the trimmed V and J ends, which lost 2 bases and 4 bases, there was a span of 8 bases. This CDR3 region has 13 residues. In DNA form, the CDR3 reads TGTGCCAGCAGCTTAAGGGGGAGAGAGACCCAGTACTTC. It encodes CASSLRGRETQYF.